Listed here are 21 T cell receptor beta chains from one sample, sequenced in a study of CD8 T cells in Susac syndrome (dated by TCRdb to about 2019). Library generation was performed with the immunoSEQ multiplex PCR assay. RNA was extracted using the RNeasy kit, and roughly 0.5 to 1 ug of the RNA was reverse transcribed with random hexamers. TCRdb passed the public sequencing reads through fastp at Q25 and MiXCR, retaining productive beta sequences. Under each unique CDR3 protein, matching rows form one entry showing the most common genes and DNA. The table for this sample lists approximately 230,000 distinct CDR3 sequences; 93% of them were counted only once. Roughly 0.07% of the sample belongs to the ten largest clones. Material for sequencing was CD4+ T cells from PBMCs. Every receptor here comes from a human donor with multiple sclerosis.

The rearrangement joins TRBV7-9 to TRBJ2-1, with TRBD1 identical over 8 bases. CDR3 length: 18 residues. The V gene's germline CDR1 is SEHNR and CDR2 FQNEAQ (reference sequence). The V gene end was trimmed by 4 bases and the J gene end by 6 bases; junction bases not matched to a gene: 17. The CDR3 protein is CASSSNPKGQALGNEQFF. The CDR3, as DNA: TGTGCCAGCAGCTCCAACCCGAAGGGACAGGCCCTTGGCAATGAGCAGTTCTTC.

CDR3: CASSPRWGTEAFF. As DNA, the CDR3 is TGTGCCAGCAGCCCTCGGTGGGGAACTGAAGCTTTCTTT. The rearrangement links TRBV28 to TRBJ1-1; D not certain. Germline V lookup: CDR1 MDHEN, CDR2 SYDVKM. The V and J ends lost 6 bases and 5 bases respectively, with 13 bases between them. This CDR3 comprises 13 residues. The full variable domain, rest sourced from reference TRBV28 and TRBJ1-1, is DVKVTQSSRYLVKRTGEKVFLECVQDMDHENMFWYRQDPGLGLRLIYFSYDVKMKEKGDIPEGYSVSREKKERFSLILESASTNQTSMYLCASSPRWGTEAFFGQGTRLTVV.

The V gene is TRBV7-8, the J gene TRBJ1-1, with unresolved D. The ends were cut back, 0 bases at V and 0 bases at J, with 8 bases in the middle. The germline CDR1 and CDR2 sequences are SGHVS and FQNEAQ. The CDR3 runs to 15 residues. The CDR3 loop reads CASSLAQFMNTEAFF. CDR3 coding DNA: TGTGCCAGCAGCTTAGCGCAGTTCATGAACACTGAAGCTTTCTTT.

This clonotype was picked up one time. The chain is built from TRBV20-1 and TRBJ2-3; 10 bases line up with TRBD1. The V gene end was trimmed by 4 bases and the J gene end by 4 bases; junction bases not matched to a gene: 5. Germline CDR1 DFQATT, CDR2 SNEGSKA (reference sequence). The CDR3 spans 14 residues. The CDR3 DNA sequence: TGCAGTGCTAATACCGGGACAGGGGCAGATACGCAGTATTTT. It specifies CSANTGTGADTQYF.

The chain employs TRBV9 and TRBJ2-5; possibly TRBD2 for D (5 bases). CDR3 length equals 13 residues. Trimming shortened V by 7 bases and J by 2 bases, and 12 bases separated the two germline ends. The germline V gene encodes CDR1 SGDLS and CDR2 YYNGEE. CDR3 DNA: TGTGCCAGCTCGGCTAGCCAACAAGAGACCCAGTACTTC. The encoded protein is CASSASQQETQYF.

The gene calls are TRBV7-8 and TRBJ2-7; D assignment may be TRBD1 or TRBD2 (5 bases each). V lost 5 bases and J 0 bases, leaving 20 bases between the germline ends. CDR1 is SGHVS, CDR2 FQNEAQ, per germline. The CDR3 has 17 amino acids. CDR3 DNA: TGTGCCAGCAGCGTAGGGGTAGGGAGAGGGGACTCCTACGAGCAGTACGTC. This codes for CASSVGVGRGDSYEQYV.

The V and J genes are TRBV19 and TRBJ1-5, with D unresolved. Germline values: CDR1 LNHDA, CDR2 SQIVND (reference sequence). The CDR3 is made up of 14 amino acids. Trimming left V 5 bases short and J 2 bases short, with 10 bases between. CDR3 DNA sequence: TGTGCCAGTAGTGTGGACGGGGGCAATCAGCCCCAGCATTTT. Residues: CASSVDGGNQPQHF.

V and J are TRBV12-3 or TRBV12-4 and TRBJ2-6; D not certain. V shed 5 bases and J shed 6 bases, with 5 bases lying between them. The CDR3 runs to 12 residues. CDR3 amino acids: CASSQSANVLTF. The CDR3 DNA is TGTGCCAGCAGTCAATCGGCCAACGTCCTGACTTTC.

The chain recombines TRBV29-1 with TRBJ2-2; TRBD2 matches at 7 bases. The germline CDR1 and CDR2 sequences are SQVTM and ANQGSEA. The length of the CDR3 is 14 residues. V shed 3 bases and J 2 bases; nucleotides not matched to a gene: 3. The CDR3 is CSVDTSANTGELFF. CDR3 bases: TGCAGCGTTGACACTAGCGCTAACACCGGGGAGCTGTTTTTT.

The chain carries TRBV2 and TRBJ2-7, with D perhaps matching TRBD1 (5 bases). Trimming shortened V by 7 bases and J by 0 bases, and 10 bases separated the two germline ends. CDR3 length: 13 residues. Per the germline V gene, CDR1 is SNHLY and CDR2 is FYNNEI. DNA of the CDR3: TGTGCCAGCAAAACAGGCAGCTCCTACGAGCAGTACTTC. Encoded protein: CASKTGSSYEQYF.

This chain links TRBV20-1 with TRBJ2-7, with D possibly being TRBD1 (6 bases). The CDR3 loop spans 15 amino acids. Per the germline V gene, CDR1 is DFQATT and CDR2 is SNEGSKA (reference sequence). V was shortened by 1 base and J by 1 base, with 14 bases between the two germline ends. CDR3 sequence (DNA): TGCAGTGCTAGAGTAGGGGAGACAGGTTCCTACGAGCAGTACTTC. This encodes CSARVGETGSYEQYF.

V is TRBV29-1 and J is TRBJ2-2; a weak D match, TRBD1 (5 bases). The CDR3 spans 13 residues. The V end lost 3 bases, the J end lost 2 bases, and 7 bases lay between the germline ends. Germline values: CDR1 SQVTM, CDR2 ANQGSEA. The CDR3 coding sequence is TGCAGCGTTGATCAGGGTAACACCGGGGAGCTGTTTTTT. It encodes CSVDQGNTGELFF.

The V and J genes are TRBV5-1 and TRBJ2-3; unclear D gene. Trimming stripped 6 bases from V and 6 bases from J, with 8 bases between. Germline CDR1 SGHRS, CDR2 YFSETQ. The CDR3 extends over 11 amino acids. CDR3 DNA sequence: TGCGCCAGCAACGTGGGGGATACGCAGTATTTT. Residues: CASNVGDTQYF.

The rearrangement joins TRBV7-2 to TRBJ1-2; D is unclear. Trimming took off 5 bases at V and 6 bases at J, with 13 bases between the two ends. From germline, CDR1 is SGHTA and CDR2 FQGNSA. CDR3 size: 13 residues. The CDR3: CASSPRVGDGYTF. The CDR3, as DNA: TGTGCCAGCAGCCCCCGGGTTGGCGATGGCTACACCTTC.

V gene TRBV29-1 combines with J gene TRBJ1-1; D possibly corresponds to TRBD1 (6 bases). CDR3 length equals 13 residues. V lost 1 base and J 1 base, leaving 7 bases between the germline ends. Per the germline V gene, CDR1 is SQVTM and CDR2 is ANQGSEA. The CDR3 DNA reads TGCAGCGTTGAAGTCAGGGGGAACACTGAAGCTTTCTTT. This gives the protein CSVEVRGNTEAFF.

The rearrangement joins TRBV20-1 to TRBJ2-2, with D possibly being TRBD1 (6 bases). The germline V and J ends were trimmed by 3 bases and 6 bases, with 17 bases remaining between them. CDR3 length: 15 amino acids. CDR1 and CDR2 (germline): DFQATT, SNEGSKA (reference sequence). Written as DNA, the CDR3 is TGCAGTGCTAGCTCTCCGCAGGGGCTTGCCGGGGAGCTGTTTTTT. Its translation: CSASSPQGLAGELFF.

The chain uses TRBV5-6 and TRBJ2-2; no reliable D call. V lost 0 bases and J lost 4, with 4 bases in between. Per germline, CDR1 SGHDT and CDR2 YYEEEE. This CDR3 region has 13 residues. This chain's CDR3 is CASSLVITGELFF. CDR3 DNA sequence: TGTGCCAGCAGCTTGGTGATCACCGGGGAGCTGTTTTTT. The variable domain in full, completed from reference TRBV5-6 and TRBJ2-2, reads DAGVTQSPTHLIKTRGQQVTLRCSPKSGHDTVSWYQQALGQGPQFIFQYYEEEERQRGNFPDRFSGHQFPNYSSELNVNALLLGDSALYLCASSLVITGELFFGEGSRLTVL.

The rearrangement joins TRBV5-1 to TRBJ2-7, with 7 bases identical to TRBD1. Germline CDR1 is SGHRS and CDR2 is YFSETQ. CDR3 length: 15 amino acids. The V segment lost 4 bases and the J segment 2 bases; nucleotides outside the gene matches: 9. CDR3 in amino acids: CASSPDGQAPYEQYV. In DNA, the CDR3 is TGCGCCAGCAGCCCGGATGGACAGGCTCCCTACGAGCAGTACGTC.

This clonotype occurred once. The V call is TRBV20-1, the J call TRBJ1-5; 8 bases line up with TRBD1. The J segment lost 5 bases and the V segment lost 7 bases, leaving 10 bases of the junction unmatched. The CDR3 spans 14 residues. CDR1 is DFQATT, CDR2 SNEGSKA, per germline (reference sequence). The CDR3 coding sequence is TGCAGTGGCAAGACCGGGACAGGTCATCAGCCCCAGCATTTT. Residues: CSGKTGTGHQPQHF.

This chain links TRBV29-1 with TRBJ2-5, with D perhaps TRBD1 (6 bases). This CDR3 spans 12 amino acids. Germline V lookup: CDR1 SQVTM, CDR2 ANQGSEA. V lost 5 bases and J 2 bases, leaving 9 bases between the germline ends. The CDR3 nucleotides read TGCAGCGTTAACAGGGTTCAAGAGACCCAGTACTTC. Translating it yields CSVNRVQETQYF. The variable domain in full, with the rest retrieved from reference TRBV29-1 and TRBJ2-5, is SAVISQKPSRDICQRGTSLTIQCQVDSQVTMMFWYRQQPGQSLTLIATANQGSEATYESGFVIDKFPISRPNLTFSTLTVSNMSPEDSSIYLCSVNRVQETQYFGPGTRLLVL.

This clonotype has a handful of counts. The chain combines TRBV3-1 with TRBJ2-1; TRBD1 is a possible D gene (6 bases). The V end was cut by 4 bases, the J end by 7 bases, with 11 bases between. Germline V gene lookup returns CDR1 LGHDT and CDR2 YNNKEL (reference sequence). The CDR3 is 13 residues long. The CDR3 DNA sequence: TGTGCCAGCAGCCGTCTACAGGGAAATGAGCAGTTCTTC. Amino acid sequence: CASSRLQGNEQFF.